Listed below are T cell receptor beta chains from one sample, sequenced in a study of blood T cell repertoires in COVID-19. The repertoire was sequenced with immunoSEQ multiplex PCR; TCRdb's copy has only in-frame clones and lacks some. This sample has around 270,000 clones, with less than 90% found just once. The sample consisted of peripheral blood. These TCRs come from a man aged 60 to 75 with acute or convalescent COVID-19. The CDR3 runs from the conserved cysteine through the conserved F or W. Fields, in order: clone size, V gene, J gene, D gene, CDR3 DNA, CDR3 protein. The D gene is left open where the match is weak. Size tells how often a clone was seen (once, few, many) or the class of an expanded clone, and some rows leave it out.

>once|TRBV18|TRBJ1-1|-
TGTGCCAGCTCACCGGCAGGGCTACAGGCTGAAGCTTTCTTT
CASSPAGLQAEAFF
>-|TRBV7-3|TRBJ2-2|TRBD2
TGTGCCAGCAGCTTAATCGGGGGGGCGGACACCGGGGAGCTGTTTTTT
CASSLIGGADTGELFF
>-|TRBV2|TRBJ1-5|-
TGTGCCAGCAGTAGTCAGATTAGCAATCAGCCCCAGCATTTT
CASSSQISNQPQHF
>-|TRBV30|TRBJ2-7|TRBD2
TGTGCCTGGAACCCGGGGGGCTCCTACGAGCAGTACTTC
CAWNPGGSYEQYF
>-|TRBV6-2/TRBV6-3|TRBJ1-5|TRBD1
TGTGCCAGCAACCCAGGGGGAACTAGACAGTTCAATCAGCCCCAGCATTTT
CASNPGGTRQFNQPQHF
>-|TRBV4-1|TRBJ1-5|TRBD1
TGCGCCAGCAGCCAACCGGGGACAGGGGGCTCTCAGCCCCAGCATTTT
CASSQPGTGGSQPQHF
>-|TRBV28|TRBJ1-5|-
TGTGCCAGCAGCCCAGGATCTCATCAGCCCCAGCATTTT
CASSPGSHQPQHF
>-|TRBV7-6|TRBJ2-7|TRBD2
TGTGCCAGCAGCTTAGGAGCAGCGGGAGGGCGGTACGAGCAGTACTTC
CASSLGAAGGRYEQYF
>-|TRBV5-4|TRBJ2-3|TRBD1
TGTGCCAGCAGCTTGAGGGACAGGGATAGGCATACGCAGTATTTT
CASSLRDRDRHTQYF
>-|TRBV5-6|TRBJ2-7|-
TGTGCCAGCAGCTTCTCGGGAGCGGATTACGAGCAGTACTTC
CASSFSGADYEQYF
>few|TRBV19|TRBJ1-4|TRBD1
TGTGCCAGTAGTTCACCGACGGGACAGGGTCAGAAAAAACTGTTTTTT
CASSSPTGQGQKKLFF
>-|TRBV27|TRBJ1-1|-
TGTGCCAGCAAGGAGGGGAACACTGAAGCTTTCTTT
CASKEGNTEAFF
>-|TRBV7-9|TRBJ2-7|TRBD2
TGTGCCAGCAGCCCCCTTCCACGACTAGCGGGAGAGTACTACGAGCAGTACTTC
CASSPLPRLAGEYYEQYF
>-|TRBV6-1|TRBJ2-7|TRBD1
TGTGCCAGCAGTGGGGGGACAGGGGGCAAGCGGAGCTCCTACGAGCAGTACTTC
CASSGGTGGKRSSYEQYF
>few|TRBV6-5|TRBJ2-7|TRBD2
TGTGCCAGCATGGAGGCGGGGGGGCCCGTGCAGTACTTC
CASMEAGGPVQYF
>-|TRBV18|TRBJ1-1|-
TGTGCCAGCTCACTAGGACAGAGGATCGTGACTGAAGCTTTCTTT
CASSLGQRIVTEAFF
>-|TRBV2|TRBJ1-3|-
TGTGCCAGCAGTGAAGGCACTCGGGGCTCTGGAAACACCATATATTTT
CASSEGTRGSGNTIYF
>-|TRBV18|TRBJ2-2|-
TGTGCCAGCTCACCACCGGTTGGCAGCACCGGGGAGCTGTTTTTT
CASSPPVGSTGELFF
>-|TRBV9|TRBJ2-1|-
TGTGCCAGCGGTGCCACAGGGAGGGACAATGAGCAGTTCTTC
CASGATGRDNEQFF
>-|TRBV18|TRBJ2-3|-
TGTGCCAGCTCACTTCATCCGGGGTTTAGAACAGATACGCAGTATTTT
CASSLHPGFRTDTQYF
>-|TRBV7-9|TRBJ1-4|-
TGTGCCAGCAGCTCTGGGTTCGGAGCAACTAATGAAAAACTGTTTTTT
CASSSGFGATNEKLFF
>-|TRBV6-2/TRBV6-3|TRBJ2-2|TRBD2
TGTGCCAGCAGTTTTCGACTAGCGGGAGTAGGCGGGGAGCTGTTTTTT
CASSFRLAGVGGELFF
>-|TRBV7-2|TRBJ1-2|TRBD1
TGTGCCAGCAGCTTAGTAGGGACAGGGGGAGGCTATGGCTACACCTTC
CASSLVGTGGGYGYTF
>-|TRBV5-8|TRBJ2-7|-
TGTGCCAGCAGCTTGATCCGTCAGGGCCTACACTTC
CASSLIRQGLHF
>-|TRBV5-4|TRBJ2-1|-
TGTGCCAGCAGCTTGCGGGGTCTAGGGAATGAGCAGTTCTTC
CASSLRGLGNEQFF
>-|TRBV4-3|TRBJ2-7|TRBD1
TGCGCCAGCAGCCAAGGCGAACAGGGGTACGAGCAGTACTTC
CASSQGEQGYEQYF
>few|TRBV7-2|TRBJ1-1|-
TGTGCCAGCAGCTTAGGTGCAAACTCTAAGAACACTGAAGCTTTCTTT
CASSLGANSKNTEAFF
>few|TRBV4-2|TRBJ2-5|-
TGTGCCAGCAGCCAAGGCCCTCAGGGTCCGGGCCAAGAGACCCAGTACTTC
CASSQGPQGPGQETQYF